This entry describes one T cell receptor beta chain. This CDR3 is 15 amino acids long. CDR1 is LNHDA and CDR2 is SQIVND in the germline V gene (reference sequence). Deletions cut 3 bases from V and 3 bases from J, with 14 bases between. This entry belongs to a study of blood T cell repertoires in COVID-19. The overall study: COVID-19 samples from acute and convalescent phases originated in the United States, Italy and Spain.

This table comes from immunoSEQ multiplex PCR, and its TCRdb copy is limited to in-frame clones, with some not included. Among 250,000 or so clones listed, 80% to 90% were seen once. Recruits, aged roughly 18 to 95 years, lived in 24 US areas. Each participant's cohort was designated according to participant-reported clinical history. Exposed participants came across a COVID-19 case within 2 weeks before study entry. The chain carries TRBV19 and TRBJ1-2; D might be TRBD1 (6 bases). The sequenced sample was PBMCs or T cells enriched from blood (not recorded which). This TCR came from a woman in her 30s who had been exposed to COVID-19. CDR3 region: CASSIPQGSHYGYTF. The CDR3 DNA reads as TGTGCCAGTAGTATCCCACAGGGATCCCACTATGGCTACACCTTC.